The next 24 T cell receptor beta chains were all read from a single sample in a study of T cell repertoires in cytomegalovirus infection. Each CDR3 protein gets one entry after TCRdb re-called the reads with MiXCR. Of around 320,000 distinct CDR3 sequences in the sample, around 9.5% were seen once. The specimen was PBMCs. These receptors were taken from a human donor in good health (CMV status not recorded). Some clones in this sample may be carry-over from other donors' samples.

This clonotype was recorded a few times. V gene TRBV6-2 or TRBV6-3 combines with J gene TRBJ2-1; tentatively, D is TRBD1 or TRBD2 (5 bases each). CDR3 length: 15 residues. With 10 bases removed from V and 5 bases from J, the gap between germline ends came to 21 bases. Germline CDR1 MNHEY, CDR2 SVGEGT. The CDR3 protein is CATTWGIVSHNEQFF. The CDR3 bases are TGTGCCACCACTTGGGGGATTGTATCCCACAATGAGCAGTTCTTC.

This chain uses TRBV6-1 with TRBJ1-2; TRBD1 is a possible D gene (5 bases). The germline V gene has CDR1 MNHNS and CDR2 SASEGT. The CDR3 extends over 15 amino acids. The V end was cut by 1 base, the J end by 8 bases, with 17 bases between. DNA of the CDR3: TGTGCCAGCAGTGAAGGCACCTGGGGGGAATGGGGCTACACCTTC. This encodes CASSEGTWGEWGYTF.

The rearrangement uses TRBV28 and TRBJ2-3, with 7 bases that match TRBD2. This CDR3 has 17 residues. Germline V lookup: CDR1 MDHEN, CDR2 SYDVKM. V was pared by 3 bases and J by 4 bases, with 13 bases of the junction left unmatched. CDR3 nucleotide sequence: TGTGCCAGCAGTTTTTTCCAAGGCGGGAGATTCGCAGATACGCAGTATTTT. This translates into CASSFFQGGRFADTQYF.

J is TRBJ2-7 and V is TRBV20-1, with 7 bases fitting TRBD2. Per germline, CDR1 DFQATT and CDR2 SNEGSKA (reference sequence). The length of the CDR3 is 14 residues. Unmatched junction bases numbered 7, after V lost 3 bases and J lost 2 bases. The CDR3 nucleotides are TGCAGTGCTAGGGGGGGGACGGAGACCTACGAGCAGTACTTC. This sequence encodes CSARGGTETYEQYF.

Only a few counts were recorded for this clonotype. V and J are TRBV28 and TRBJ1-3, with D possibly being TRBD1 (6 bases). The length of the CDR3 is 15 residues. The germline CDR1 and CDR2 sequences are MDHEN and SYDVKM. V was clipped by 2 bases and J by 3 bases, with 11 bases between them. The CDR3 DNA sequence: TGTGCCAGCAGTTTACAGGGGCGCCATGGAAACACCATATATTTT. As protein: CASSLQGRHGNTIYF. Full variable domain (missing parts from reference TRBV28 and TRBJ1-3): DVKVTQSSRYLVKRTGEKVFLECVQDMDHENMFWYRQDPGLGLRLIYFSYDVKMKEKGDIPEGYSVSREKKERFSLILESASTNQTSMYLCASSLQGRHGNTIYFGEGSWLTVV.

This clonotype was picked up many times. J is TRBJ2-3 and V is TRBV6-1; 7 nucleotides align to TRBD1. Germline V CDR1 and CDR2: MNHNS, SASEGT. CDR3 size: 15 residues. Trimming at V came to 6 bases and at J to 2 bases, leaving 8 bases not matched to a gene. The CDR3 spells CASRMRDSYTDTQYF. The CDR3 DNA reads TGTGCCAGCAGGATGAGGGACAGCTACACAGATACGCAGTATTTT.

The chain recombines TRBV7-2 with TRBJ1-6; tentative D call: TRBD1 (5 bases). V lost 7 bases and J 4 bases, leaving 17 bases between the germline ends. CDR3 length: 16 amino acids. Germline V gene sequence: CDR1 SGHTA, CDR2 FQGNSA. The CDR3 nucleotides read TGTGCCAGCAAAGCCGGGACCCCCGGTTATAATTCACCCCTCCACTTT. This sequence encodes CASKAGTPGYNSPLHF.

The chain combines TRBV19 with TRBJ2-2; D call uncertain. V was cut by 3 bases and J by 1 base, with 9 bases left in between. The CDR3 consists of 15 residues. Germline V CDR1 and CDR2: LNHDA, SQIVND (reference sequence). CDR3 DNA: TGTGCCAGTAGTATCCAGGCTGGGAACACCGGGGAGCTGTTTTTT. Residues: CASSIQAGNTGELFF.

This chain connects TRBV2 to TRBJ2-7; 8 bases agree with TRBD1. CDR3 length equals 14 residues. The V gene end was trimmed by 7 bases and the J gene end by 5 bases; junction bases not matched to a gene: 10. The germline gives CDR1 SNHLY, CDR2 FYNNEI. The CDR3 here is CASNQDGQGDEQYF. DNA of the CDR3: TGTGCCAGCAATCAAGACGGACAGGGAGACGAGCAGTACTTC.

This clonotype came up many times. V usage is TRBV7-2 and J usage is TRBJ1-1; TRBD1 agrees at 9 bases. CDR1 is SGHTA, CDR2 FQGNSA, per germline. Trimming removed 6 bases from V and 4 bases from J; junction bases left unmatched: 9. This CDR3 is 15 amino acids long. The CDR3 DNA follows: TGTGCCAGCAGACCACAGGGGGCGCTTCGCACTGAAGCTTTCTTT. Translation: CASRPQGALRTEAFF.

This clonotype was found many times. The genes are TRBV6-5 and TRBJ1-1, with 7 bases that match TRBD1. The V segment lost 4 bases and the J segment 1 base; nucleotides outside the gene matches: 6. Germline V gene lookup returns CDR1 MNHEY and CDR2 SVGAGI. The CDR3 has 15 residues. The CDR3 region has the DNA TGTGCCAGCAGTTCCGGGACAGAGAGGAACACTGAAGCTTTCTTT. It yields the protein CASSSGTERNTEAFF.

The CDR3 loop is CASTEGGNEQFF. The CDR3 bases are TGTGCCAGCACGGAGGGGGGGAATGAGCAGTTCTTC. The rearrangement uses TRBV27 and TRBJ2-1, with D possibly being TRBD2 (7 bases). The germline V gene encodes CDR1 MNHEY and CDR2 SMNVEV (reference sequence). The V end was cut by 7 bases, the J end by 7 bases, with 11 bases between. The CDR3 runs to 12 residues.

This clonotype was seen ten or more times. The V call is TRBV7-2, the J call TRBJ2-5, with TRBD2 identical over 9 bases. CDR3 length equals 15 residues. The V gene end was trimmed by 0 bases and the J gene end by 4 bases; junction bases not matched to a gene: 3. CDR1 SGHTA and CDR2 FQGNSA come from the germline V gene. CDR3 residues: CASSLARAGGETQYF. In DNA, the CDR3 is TGTGCCAGCAGCTTAGCTCGAGCGGGAGGAGAGACCCAGTACTTC.

This CDR3 reads CASMGDSSTDTQYF. The CDR3 region has the DNA TGTGCCAGTATGGGGGATTCTAGCACAGATACGCAGTATTTT. The rearrangement links TRBV2 to TRBJ2-3; D could derive from TRBD1 or TRBD2 (5 bases each). Germline V gives CDR1 SNHLY, CDR2 FYNNEI. The CDR3 has 14 amino acids. V was cut by 9 bases and J by 0 bases, with 13 bases left in between.

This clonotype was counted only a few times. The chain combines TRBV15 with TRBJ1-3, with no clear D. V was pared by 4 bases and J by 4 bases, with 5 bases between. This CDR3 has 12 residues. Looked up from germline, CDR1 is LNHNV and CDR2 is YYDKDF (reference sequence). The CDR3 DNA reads TGTGCCACCAGCATTGAAGGAAACACCATATATTTT. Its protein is CATSIEGNTIYF. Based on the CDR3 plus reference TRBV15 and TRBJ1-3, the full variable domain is DAMVIQNPRYQVTQFGKPVTLSCSQTLNHNVMYWYQQKSSQAPKLLFHYYDKDFNNEADTPDNFQSRRPNTSFCFLDIRSPGLGDTAMYLCATSIEGNTIYFGEGSWLTVV.

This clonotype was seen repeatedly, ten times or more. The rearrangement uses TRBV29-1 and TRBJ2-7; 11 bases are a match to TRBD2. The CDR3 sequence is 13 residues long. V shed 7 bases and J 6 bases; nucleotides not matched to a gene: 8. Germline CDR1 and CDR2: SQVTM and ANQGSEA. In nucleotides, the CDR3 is TGCAGCGCCTTAGCGGGAGGGCCCTCCGAGCAGTACTTC. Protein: CSALAGGPSEQYF.

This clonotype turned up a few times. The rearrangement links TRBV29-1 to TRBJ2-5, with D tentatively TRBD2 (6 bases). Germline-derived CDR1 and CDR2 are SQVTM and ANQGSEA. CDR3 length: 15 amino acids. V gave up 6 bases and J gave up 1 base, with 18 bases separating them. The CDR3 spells CSVPRSGGLQETQYF. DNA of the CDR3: TGCAGCGTCCCGAGGAGCGGAGGGCTCCAAGAGACCCAGTACTTC.

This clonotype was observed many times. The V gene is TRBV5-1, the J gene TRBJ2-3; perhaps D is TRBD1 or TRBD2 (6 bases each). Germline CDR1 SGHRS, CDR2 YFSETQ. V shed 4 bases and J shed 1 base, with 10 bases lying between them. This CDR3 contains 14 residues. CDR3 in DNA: TGCGCCAGCAGCAGGGGGGAGGGCACAGATACGCAGTATTTT. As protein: CASSRGEGTDTQYF.

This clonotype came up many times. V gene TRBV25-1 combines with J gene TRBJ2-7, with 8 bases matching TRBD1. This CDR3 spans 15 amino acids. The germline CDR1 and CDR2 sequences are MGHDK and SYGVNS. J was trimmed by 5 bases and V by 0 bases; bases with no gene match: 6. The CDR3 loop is CASSEYRTGNDEQYF. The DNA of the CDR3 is TGTGCCAGCAGTGAATATCGGACAGGGAACGACGAGCAGTACTTC.

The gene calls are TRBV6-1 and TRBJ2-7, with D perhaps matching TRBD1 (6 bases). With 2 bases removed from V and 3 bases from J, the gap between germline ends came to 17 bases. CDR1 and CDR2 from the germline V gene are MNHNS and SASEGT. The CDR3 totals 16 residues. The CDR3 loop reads CASSERGYVPGYEQYF. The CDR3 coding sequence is TGTGCCAGCAGTGAAAGGGGGTATGTACCTGGCTACGAGCAGTACTTC.

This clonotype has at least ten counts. The CDR3 protein is CASSLWSGGPNQPQHF. CDR3 in DNA: TGTGCCAGCAGTTTATGGAGCGGGGGCCCCAATCAGCCCCAGCATTTT. The chain recombines TRBV28 with TRBJ1-5, with D possibly being TRBD1 (6 bases). The CDR3 loop spans 16 amino acids. Deletions cut 0 bases from V and 3 bases from J, with 12 bases between. Per germline, CDR1 MDHEN and CDR2 SYDVKM.

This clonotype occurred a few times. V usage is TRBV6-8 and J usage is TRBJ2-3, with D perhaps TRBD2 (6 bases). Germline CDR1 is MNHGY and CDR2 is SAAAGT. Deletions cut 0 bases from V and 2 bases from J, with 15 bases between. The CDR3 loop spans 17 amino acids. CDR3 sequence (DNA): TGTGCCAGCAGTTACTCGAAATTAGCGGCATACACAGATACGCAGTATTTT. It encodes CASSYSKLAAYTDTQYF.

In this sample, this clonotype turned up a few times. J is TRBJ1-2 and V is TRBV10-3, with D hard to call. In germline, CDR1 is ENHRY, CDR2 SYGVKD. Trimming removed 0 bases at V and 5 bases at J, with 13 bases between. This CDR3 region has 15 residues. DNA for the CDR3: TGTGCCATCAGTGAGTCTGGGCCACGGGAGTATGGCTACACCTTC. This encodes CAISESGPREYGYTF.

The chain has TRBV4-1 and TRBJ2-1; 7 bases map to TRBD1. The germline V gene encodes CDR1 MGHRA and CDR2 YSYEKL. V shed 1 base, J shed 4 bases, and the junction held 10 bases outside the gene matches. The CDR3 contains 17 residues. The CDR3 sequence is CASSQASTPGQYNEQFF. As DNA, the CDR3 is TGCGCCAGCAGCCAAGCCAGTACCCCGGGACAGTACAATGAGCAGTTCTTC.